Each of the 29 T cell receptor beta chains below was sequenced from the same sample in a study of T cells after yellow fever vaccination. A single record per CDR3 protein comes from TCRdb applying MiXCR to the 5' RACE reads. The sample has about 340,000 distinct CDR3 sequences; 3% to 4.5% are singletons. The specimen comprised PBMCs, sampled 5 days after the yellow fever booster vaccination. These receptor sequences come from a man aged 18 to 35 who received the YFV17D yellow fever vaccine.

A few counts support this clonotype. The gene calls are TRBV11-2 and TRBJ1-1, with 12 nucleotides matching TRBD1. V lost 2 bases and J lost 7; bases outside the gene matches: 11. In germline, CDR1 is SGHAT, CDR2 FQNNGV. The length of the CDR3 is 17 residues. The CDR3 sequence: CASSLRGQGARNLEAFF. As DNA, the CDR3 is TGTGCCAGCAGCTTAAGGGGACAGGGGGCGCGGAATCTTGAAGCTTTCTTT.

This rearrangement joins TRBV2 to TRBJ2-3; D call uncertain. Trimming cost V 5 bases and J 2 bases, with 14 bases left between them. The CDR3 has 15 residues. Germline assignment: CDR1 SNHLY and CDR2 FYNNEI. CDR3 DNA sequence: TGTGCCAGCAGTCCTCCGCCTATGGACACAGATACGCAGTATTTT. This encodes CASSPPPMDTDTQYF.

This clonotype was counted only a few times. V usage is TRBV4-1 and J usage is TRBJ1-4, with D uncertain. Germline loops: CDR1 MGHRA, CDR2 YSYEKL. This CDR3 is 12 amino acids long. V was clipped by 4 bases and J by 8 bases, with 8 bases between them. The CDR3 nucleotides read TGCGCCAGCAGCCCGGGTGCGGAAAAACTGTTTTTT. This codes for CASSPGAEKLFF.

A few counts support this clonotype. The rearrangement uses TRBV4-1 and TRBJ1-2; a possible D gene is TRBD1 (6 bases). CDR3 size: 16 residues. V was shortened by 3 bases and J by 4 bases, with 18 bases between the two germline ends. Germline V gene sequence: CDR1 MGHRA, CDR2 YSYEKL. DNA for the CDR3: TGCGCCAGCAGCCAGACAAGGTTGAGGACAGCCTATGGCTACACCTTC. Its translation: CASSQTRLRTAYGYTF.

In this sample, this clonotype turned up many times. The chain has TRBV29-1 and TRBJ1-1; D is unresolved. Trimming removed 3 bases from V and 1 base from J, with 6 bases in between. The CDR3 runs 12 residues. Germline V CDR1 and CDR2: SQVTM, ANQGSEA. Written as DNA, the CDR3 is TGCAGCGTTGACGTGAGGAACACTGAAGCTTTCTTT. Translated: CSVDVRNTEAFF.

The rearrangement uses TRBV15 and TRBJ2-5; 7 bases align to TRBD2. The CDR3 sequence is 14 residues long. Germline loops: CDR1 LNHNV, CDR2 YYDKDF (reference sequence). Germline trimming cut 1 base from V and 5 bases from J; bases unmatched to any gene: 4. Here the CDR3 DNA reads TGTGCCACCAGCAGAGTCGGGGGGTGGGAGACCCAGTACTTC. This translates into CATSRVGGWETQYF.

The V call is TRBV20-1, the J call TRBJ2-3; D uncertain. The CDR3 is made up of 14 amino acids. Trimming stripped 1 base from V and 6 bases from J, with 14 bases between. Germline V gene sequence: CDR1 DFQATT, CDR2 SNEGSKA (reference sequence). This chain's CDR3 is CSARAVGLGDTQYF. CDR3 nucleotide sequence: TGCAGTGCTAGAGCGGTAGGGCTCGGCGATACGCAGTATTTT.

This clonotype was counted ten times or more. The rearrangement uses TRBV7-2 and TRBJ2-7; no firm D call. Germline V gene data show CDR1 as SGHTA and CDR2 as FQGNSA. V dropped 3 bases and J dropped 0 bases, with 9 bases sitting between them. The CDR3 is 14 amino acids. The CDR3 sequence is CASSFASVSYEQYF. CDR3 in DNA: TGTGCCAGCAGCTTTGCTTCTGTCTCCTACGAGCAGTACTTC.

Many counts were recorded for this clonotype. This chain links TRBV7-7 with TRBJ2-5; D remains ambiguous. V lost 3 bases and J lost 8, with 13 bases in between. Germline V gene sequence: CDR1 SSHAT, CDR2 FNYEAQ (reference sequence). The CDR3 totals 13 residues. The CDR3 DNA is TGTGCCAGCAGCTTCCTGGGGAAGAGAACCCAGTACTTC. Its protein product is CASSFLGKRTQYF.

This clonotype was observed a handful of times. J is TRBJ1-1 and V is TRBV6-2 or TRBV6-3; no definite D call. This CDR3 has 13 amino acids. CDR1 and CDR2 from the germline V gene are MNHEY and SVGEGT. V lost 7 bases to trimming and J lost 1 base, with 10 bases between them. CDR3: CASTNEPNTEAFF. The CDR3 nucleotides are TGTGCCAGCACTAACGAACCGAACACTGAAGCTTTCTTT.

The V gene is TRBV4-3, the J gene TRBJ2-3; D is unresolved. This CDR3 has 16 amino acids. Germline V lookup: CDR1 LGHNA, CDR2 YSLEER. The V and J ends lost 0 bases and 4 bases respectively, with 14 bases between them. The CDR3: CASSQEVRFSPDTQYF. Here the CDR3 DNA reads TGCGCCAGCAGCCAAGAAGTAAGGTTTTCCCCAGATACGCAGTATTTT.

This clonotype was recorded at least ten times. The chain has TRBV7-2 and TRBJ2-5; 8 nucleotides align to TRBD1. After removal of 5 bases from V and 5 bases from J, the junction contained 4 bases not matched to a gene. Germline CDR1 SGHTA, CDR2 FQGNSA. This CDR3 comprises 13 residues. CDR3 in DNA: TGTGCCAGCAGCACACAGGGGGTCGAGACCCAGTACTTC. This encodes CASSTQGVETQYF. Using reference TRBV7-2 and TRBJ2-5 for the parts outside the CDR3, the full variable domain is GAGVSQSPSNKVTEKGKDVELRCDPISGHTALYWYRQSLGQGLEFLIYFQGNSAPDKSGLPSDRFSAERTGGSVSTLTIQRTQQEDSAVYLCASSTQGVETQYFGPGTRLLVL.

This clonotype was seen repeatedly, ten times or more. This chain connects TRBV5-4 to TRBJ1-2; D is perhaps TRBD1 (5 bases). Germline lookup yields CDR1 SGHNT and CDR2 YYREEE (reference sequence). V was cut by 4 bases and J by 8 bases, with 21 bases left in between. The CDR3 loop spans 15 amino acids. CDR3 in DNA: TGTGCCAGCAGCACCGGGGGAGGGCTTCAGGAGGGCTACACCTTC. Amino acids: CASSTGGGLQEGYTF.

The chain recombines TRBV6-1 with TRBJ2-7, with D perhaps given as TRBD1 or TRBD2 (5 bases each). The V gene lost 4 bases and the J gene lost 5 bases, with 18 bases spanning the gap. In germline, CDR1 is MNHNS, CDR2 SASEGT. The CDR3 totals 15 residues. CDR3 loop: CASSVTGHPRDEQYF. The CDR3 DNA sequence: TGTGCCAGCAGTGTTACGGGGCACCCTAGGGACGAGCAGTACTTC.

The table lists this clonotype with many counts. The rearrangement joins TRBV7-3 to TRBJ1-6; 7 bases fit TRBD1. CDR3 length: 14 amino acids. The V gene's germline CDR1 is SGHTA and CDR2 FQGTGA. Germline trimming cut 3 bases from V and 7 bases from J; bases unmatched to any gene: 3. The CDR3 protein is CASSLGQQNSPLHF. The CDR3 DNA sequence: TGTGCCAGCAGCTTGGGACAGCAAAATTCACCCCTCCACTTT.

This clonotype has more than one count but fewer than ten. The chain links TRBV28 to TRBJ2-7; a possible D gene is TRBD2 (5 bases). Germline V gives CDR1 MDHEN, CDR2 SYDVKM. This CDR3 spans 12 amino acids. V was clipped by 7 bases and J by 6 bases, with 13 bases between them. The CDR3, as DNA: TGTGCCAGCAACCTGAAAGGAGGCGAGCAGTACGTC. Translated: CASNLKGGEQYV.

The chain is built from TRBV20-1 and TRBJ2-3; D unresolved. CDR1 is DFQATT, CDR2 SNEGSKA, per germline (reference sequence). The V gene lost 0 bases and the J gene lost 4 bases, with 11 bases spanning the gap. The length of the CDR3 is 14 residues. The CDR3 loop reads CSARDRTWPDTQYF. The DNA of the CDR3 is TGCAGTGCTAGAGATCGCACTTGGCCAGATACGCAGTATTTT.

This sequence joins TRBV20-1 and TRBJ2-7, with D possibly being TRBD2 (6 bases). Per germline, CDR1 DFQATT and CDR2 SNEGSKA (reference sequence). The CDR3 is 13 amino acids. V lost 3 bases and J 3 bases, leaving 12 bases between the germline ends. The CDR3 DNA sequence: TGCAGTGCTAGGACGGGACTCAGCTACGAGCAGTACGTC. Amino acids: CSARTGLSYEQYV.

There are a few counts of this clonotype. V gene TRBV12-3 or TRBV12-4 combines with J gene TRBJ2-7, with D maybe TRBD1 (6 bases). The length of the CDR3 is 11 residues. Here the CDR3 DNA reads TGTGCCAGCAGTTTAGAGGGGGAGCTCTCCGTC. Translation: CASSLEGELSV.

V usage is TRBV6-6 and J usage is TRBJ2-5; TRBD2 is a possible D gene (6 bases). Germline V gives CDR1 MNHNY, CDR2 SVGAGI (reference sequence). Trimming cost V 6 bases and J 2 bases, with 16 bases left between them. This CDR3 has 15 residues. CDR3 sequence (DNA): TGTGCCAGCAGCGGCCCCGGGACTGGACAAGAGACCCAGTACTTC. This encodes CASSGPGTGQETQYF.

V usage is TRBV5-1 and J usage is TRBJ2-7, with TRBD1 matching over 10 bases. Germline V lookup: CDR1 SGHRS, CDR2 YFSETQ. The J segment lost 5 bases and the V segment lost 4 bases, leaving 6 bases of the junction unmatched. CDR3 length: 14 residues. For the CDR3, the DNA is TGCGCCAGCAGCGGGGCCGGGACAGGGGACGAGCAGTACTTC. Amino acid sequence: CASSGAGTGDEQYF.

This clonotype was seen at least ten times. This rearrangement joins TRBV7-9 to TRBJ1-4; D gene uncertain. Germline lookup yields CDR1 SEHNR and CDR2 FQNEAQ (reference sequence). V gave up 1 base and J gave up 3 bases, with 9 bases separating them. CDR3 length: 15 amino acids. The CDR3: CASSLEGLANEKLFF. The CDR3 DNA is TGTGCCAGCAGCTTAGAAGGGCTTGCTAATGAAAAACTGTTTTTT.

This sequence joins TRBV6-2 or TRBV6-3 and TRBJ2-6; D gene uncertain. CDR3 length: 18 amino acids. Germline V gene lookup returns CDR1 MNHEY and CDR2 SVGEGT. V was shortened by 7 bases and J by 1 base, with 20 bases between the two germline ends. The CDR3 loop reads CASIQGFPLESGANVLTF. Written as DNA, the CDR3 is TGTGCCAGCATCCAAGGATTCCCCCTGGAGTCTGGGGCCAACGTCCTGACTTTC.

This clonotype was observed at least ten times. This chain uses TRBV12-3 or TRBV12-4 with TRBJ1-1; maybe TRBD1 (5 bases). The V end lost 5 bases, the J end lost 7 bases, and 20 bases lay between the germline ends. The CDR3 runs 15 residues. The CDR3 loop reads CASSKSRDWGFEAFF. The DNA of the CDR3 is TGTGCCAGCAGTAAGAGCCGGGACTGGGGGTTTGAAGCTTTCTTT.

The rearrangement links TRBV4-3 to TRBJ2-7; D unclear. CDR3 length: 13 amino acids. The germline V gene has CDR1 LGHNA and CDR2 YSLEER. The germline V and J ends were trimmed by 0 bases and 3 bases, with 6 bases remaining between them. As DNA, the CDR3 is TGCGCCAGCAGCCAAGATCACAGCTACGAGCAGTACTTC. This sequence encodes CASSQDHSYEQYF.

This clonotype was seen more than once but under ten times. The chain uses TRBV3-1 and TRBJ2-7; 8 nucleotides agree with TRBD1. The junction had 8 bases not matched to a gene; V was cut back by 4 bases and J by 6 bases. The CDR3 extends over 14 amino acids. The V gene's germline CDR1 is LGHDT and CDR2 YNNKEL (reference sequence). The CDR3 sequence: CASSPRTGISEQYF. The DNA for the CDR3 is TGTGCCAGCAGCCCTAGGACAGGGATCAGCGAGCAGTACTTC.

This clonotype was picked up many times. V gene TRBV24-1 combines with J gene TRBJ2-1; D remains ambiguous. V lost 1 base, J lost 8 bases, and 8 bases lay in between. The CDR3 covers 13 residues. In germline, CDR1 is KGHDR, CDR2 SFDVKD. CDR3 nucleotide sequence: TGTGCCACCAGTGATTTACGAGACGATGAGCAGTTCTTC. Its protein is CATSDLRDDEQFF.

This clonotype appeared a few times. V is TRBV4-2 and J is TRBJ2-2, with D possibly TRBD2 on 5 matching bases. The CDR3 totals 13 residues. In germline, CDR1 is LGHNA, CDR2 YNFKEQ. The V end was cut by 1 base, the J end by 7 bases, with 7 bases between. The chain's CDR3 is CASSQAAGGELFF. CDR3 sequence (DNA): TGTGCCAGCAGCCAAGCGGCGGGCGGGGAGCTGTTTTTT.

The chain joins TRBV20-1 to TRBJ2-3, with D perhaps TRBD2 (7 bases). Deletions cut 3 bases from V and 2 bases from J, with 18 bases between. Germline values: CDR1 DFQATT, CDR2 SNEGSKA (reference sequence). There are 16 residues in the CDR3. This CDR3 is CSASQLGGGVTDTQYF. CDR3 nucleotides: TGCAGTGCTAGCCAGTTGGGGGGGGGCGTCACAGATACGCAGTATTTT.